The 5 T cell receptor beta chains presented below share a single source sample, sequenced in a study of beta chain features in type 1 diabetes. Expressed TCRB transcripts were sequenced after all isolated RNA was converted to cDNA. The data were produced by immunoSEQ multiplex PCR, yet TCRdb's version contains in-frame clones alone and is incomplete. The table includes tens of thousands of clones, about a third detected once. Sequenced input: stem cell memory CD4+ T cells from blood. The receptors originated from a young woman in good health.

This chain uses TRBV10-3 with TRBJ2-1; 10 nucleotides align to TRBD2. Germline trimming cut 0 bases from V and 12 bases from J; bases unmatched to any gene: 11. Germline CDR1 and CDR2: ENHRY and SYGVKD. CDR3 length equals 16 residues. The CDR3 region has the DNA TGTGCCATCAGTGAGTCGAGAGGACTAGCGGCAGAGGTGCAGTTCTTC. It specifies CAISESRGLAAEVQFF.

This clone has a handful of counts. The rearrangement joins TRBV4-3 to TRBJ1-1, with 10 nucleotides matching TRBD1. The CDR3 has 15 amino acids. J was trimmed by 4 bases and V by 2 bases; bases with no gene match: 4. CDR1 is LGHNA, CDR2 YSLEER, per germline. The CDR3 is CASSQFGQGGTEAFF. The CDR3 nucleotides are TGCGCCAGCAGCCAATTCGGACAGGGGGGCACTGAAGCTTTCTTT.

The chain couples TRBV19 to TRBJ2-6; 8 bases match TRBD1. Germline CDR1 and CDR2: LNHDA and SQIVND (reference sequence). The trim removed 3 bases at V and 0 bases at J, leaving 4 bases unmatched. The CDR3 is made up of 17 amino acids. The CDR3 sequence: CASSIQGASSGANVLTF. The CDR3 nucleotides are TGTGCCAGTAGTATTCAGGGGGCAAGCTCTGGGGCCAACGTCCTGACTTTC.

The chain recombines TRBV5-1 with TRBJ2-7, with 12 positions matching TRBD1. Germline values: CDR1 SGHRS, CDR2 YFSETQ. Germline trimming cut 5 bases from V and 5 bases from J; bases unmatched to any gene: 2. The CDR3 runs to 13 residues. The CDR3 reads CASRGQGANEQYF. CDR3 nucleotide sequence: TGCGCCAGCAGGGGACAGGGGGCTAACGAGCAGTACTTC. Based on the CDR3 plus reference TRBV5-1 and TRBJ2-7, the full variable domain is KAGVTQTPRYLIKTRGQQVTLSCSPISGHRSVSWYQQTPGQGLQFLFEYFSETQRNKGNFPGRFSGRQFSNSRSEMNVSTLELGDSALYLCASRGQGANEQYFGPGTRLTVT.

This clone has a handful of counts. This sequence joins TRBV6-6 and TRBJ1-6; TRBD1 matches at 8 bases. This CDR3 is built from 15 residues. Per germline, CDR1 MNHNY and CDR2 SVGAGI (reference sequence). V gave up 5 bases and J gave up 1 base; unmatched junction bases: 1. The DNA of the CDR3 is TGTGCCAGCAGTGACAGGGGTTCCTATAATTCACCCCTCCACTTT. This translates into CASSDRGSYNSPLHF.